This is a list of T cell receptor beta chains from one sample in a study of blood T cell repertoires in COVID-19. Repertoires were generated with immunoSEQ multiplex PCR, while TCRdb's copy carries only in-frame clones and drops some. The sample has 450,000 or so clones, around 89% seen once. The source material was peripheral blood. The source of these receptors is a woman aged 40-49 years with COVID-19, enrolled during active disease. Both conserved end residues are part of each CDR3. The D gene is left open where the match is weak. Size values are once, few and many counts, or a class for expanded clones, and some rows have none.

V: TRBV5-5
size: .
D: .
J: TRBJ1-4
DNA: TGTGCCAGCAGCTTGGAGGGGAGGGAAAAACTGTTTTTT
CDR3: CASSLEGREKLFF

V: TRBV9
size: .
D: TRBD2
J: TRBJ2-5
DNA: TGTGCCAGCAGTCCAGCGGGGGCGCCAACAGAGACCCAGTACTTC
CDR3: CASSPAGAPTETQYF

V: TRBV10-3
size: .
D: .
J: TRBJ1-3
DNA: TGTGCCATCACTTCTGGAAACACCATATATTTT
CDR3: CAITSGNTIYF

V: TRBV7-7
size: once
D: .
J: TRBJ1-3
DNA: TGTGCTAGCAGCTTAGCACAGCTCTCTGGAAACACCATATATTTT
CDR3: CASSLAQLSGNTIYF

V: TRBV6-5
size: .
D: .
J: TRBJ1-1
DNA: TGTGCCAGCAGTATCGGGACACAAGCTTTCTTT
CDR3: CASSIGTQAFF

V: TRBV23-1
size: .
D: .
J: TRBJ1-5
DNA: TGCGCCAGCAGTCAATCTCCAGATTATAGCAATCAGCCCCAGCATTTT
CDR3: CASSQSPDYSNQPQHF

V: TRBV27
size: .
D: TRBD2
J: TRBJ2-7
DNA: TGTGCCAGCAGCCGGACTAGCGTCTACGAGCAGTACTTC
CDR3: CASSRTSVYEQYF

V: TRBV7-9
size: .
D: TRBD2
J: TRBJ2-1
DNA: TGTGCCAGCAGGCCACCGAACCGGGCTAGCGGGACATACAATGAGCAGTTCTTC
CDR3: CASRPPNRASGTYNEQFF

V: TRBV27
size: .
D: .
J: TRBJ1-6
DNA: TGTGCCAGCAGTTTATCGTTCCAATGGGGGGGGAAAGGGATTTCACCCCTCCACTTT
CDR3: CASSLSFQWGGKGISPLHF

V: TRBV7-2
size: .
D: .
J: TRBJ1-2
DNA: TGTGCCAGCAGCCCTACCACCGATAACTATGGCTACACCTTC
CDR3: CASSPTTDNYGYTF

V: TRBV10-3
size: .
D: .
J: TRBJ1-4
DNA: TGTGCCTTCCGCGCGGGTTTTGAGGAAAAACTGTTTTTT
CDR3: CAFRAGFEEKLFF

V: TRBV27
size: .
D: TRBD1
J: TRBJ1-2
DNA: TGTGCCAGCAGTCCAGGGACAGGGAGGAACTATGGCTACACCTTC
CDR3: CASSPGTGRNYGYTF

V: TRBV6-5
size: .
D: .
J: TRBJ1-3
DNA: TGTGCCAGCAGTTACGCGATTAGCTCTGGAAACACCATATATTTT
CDR3: CASSYAISSGNTIYF

V: TRBV7-9
size: .
D: .
J: TRBJ1-1
DNA: TGTGCCAGCAGCTTAGCGAATGTAAACAGAGAAGCTTTCTTT
CDR3: CASSLANVNREAFF

V: TRBV27
size: .
D: .
J: TRBJ1-6
DNA: TGTGCCAGCAGTCGGGGGGTGATTTATTCACCCCTCCACTTT
CDR3: CASSRGVIYSPLHF

V: TRBV27
size: .
D: TRBD1
J: TRBJ2-7
DNA: TGTGCCAGCAGTACGAAGACAGGGAGACTCATACCGCACGAGCAGTACTTC
CDR3: CASSTKTGRLIPHEQYF

V: TRBV7-9
size: .
D: TRBD2
J: TRBJ2-1
DNA: TGTGCCAGCAGCCCAAGCCTAGCGGGAGGCAATGAGCAGTTCTTC
CDR3: CASSPSLAGGNEQFF

V: TRBV9
size: .
D: .
J: TRBJ1-2
DNA: TGTGCCAGCAGCGTAGCGGGGGGGGAAGGGAACTGGGGCTATGGCTACACCTTC
CDR3: CASSVAGGEGNWGYGYTF

V: TRBV7-9
size: .
D: .
J: TRBJ1-1
DNA: TGTGCCAGCAGCTTAGTCGCAGGGGCTCTGAACACTGAAGCTTTCTTT
CDR3: CASSLVAGALNTEAFF

V: TRBV7-2
size: .
D: .
J: TRBJ1-1
DNA: TGTGCCAGCAGCTTATCGCCCAGGGACACTGAAGCTTTCTTT
CDR3: CASSLSPRDTEAFF

V: TRBV19
size: .
D: .
J: TRBJ1-1
DNA: TGTGCCAGTAGCTTTGGTACGAGGAACACTGAAGCTTTCTTT
CDR3: CASSFGTRNTEAFF

V: TRBV4-1
size: .
D: .
J: TRBJ1-1
DNA: TGCGCCAGCAGCCCTAGCCCAGGAGGAAACACTGAAGCTTTCTTT
CDR3: CASSPSPGGNTEAFF

V: TRBV6-2/TRBV6-3
size: .
D: .
J: TRBJ1-1
DNA: TGTGCCAGCAGTTACGAGGGTGGCACTGAAGCTTTCTTT
CDR3: CASSYEGGTEAFF

V: TRBV28
size: once
D: TRBD2
J: TRBJ2-1
DNA: TGTGCCAGCAGTTTGTTGTCGGGAGGGCCTTATGAGCAGTTCTTC
CDR3: CASSLLSGGPYEQFF

V: TRBV6-6
size: .
D: TRBD1
J: TRBJ1-4
DNA: TGTGCCAGCAGTTACCCCAGGGGGCTAGAAAAACTGTTTTTT
CDR3: CASSYPRGLEKLFF

V: TRBV27
size: .
D: TRBD1
J: TRBJ1-5
DNA: TGTGCCAGCAGCCAAAACAGGGGTAGCAATCAGCCCCAGCATTTT
CDR3: CASSQNRGSNQPQHF

V: TRBV6-4
size: .
D: TRBD1
J: TRBJ1-2
DNA: TGTGCCAGCAGAGGGACAGGGACTGGCTATGGCTACACCTTC
CDR3: CASRGTGTGYGYTF

V: TRBV6-5
size: .
D: .
J: TRBJ1-1
DNA: TGTGCCAGCAACCAGCGAGCCATGAACACTGAAGCTTTCTTT
CDR3: CASNQRAMNTEAFF